The clone carrying this T cell receptor beta chain was observed a few times. Antigen specificity is unknown. This record belongs to a study of blood T cells in healthy people across ages. Study in general: Per every two T cells, about one barcoded beta molecule was captured by template switching.

Study conclusions and caveats: With unsorted PBMCs, a conclusive comparison of naive versus antigen-experienced cells was not possible.

CDR1 MNHNS and CDR2 SASEGT come from the germline V gene. The CDR3 has 18 amino acids. V lost 6 bases, J lost 0 bases, and 13 bases stayed unmatched. PBMCs were isolated at a quantity of at least 6.5 million per sample. Primers used in a second PCR of about 7 to 11 cycles were a sample-barcoded 5' primer and a J-beta primer mix. The template-switch adaptor, which had 12 random nucleotides, put a tag on each cDNA molecule. TCRdb re-called the 5' RACE reads with MiXCR, one entry per CDR3 protein. The sample shows roughly 1,500,000 distinct CDR3 sequences, roughly 40% of them seen only once. The chain links TRBV6-1 to TRBJ2-1, with TRBD1 matching over 8 bases. Material for sequencing was blood. The TCR comes from a woman under 30 in good health. The CDR3 loop is CASSQPVDRGYSYNEQFF. CDR3 DNA: TGTGCCAGCAGCCAACCCGTCGACAGGGGTTACTCCTACAATGAGCAGTTCTTC.